This T cell receptor (beta chain) was recorded in a study of T cell therapy after organ transplantation. Study background: Responders numbered eight and nonresponders two among some ten patients.

The sample holds one count of this clone. Its specificity is unknown. Points from the study as a whole: Both transferred clonotypes and endogenous ones absent from products apparently reconstituted. Pretherapy CD8 clonality inversely correlated with its fold change after therapy.

Repertoires were generated with immunoSEQ multiplex PCR, while TCRdb's copy carries only in-frame clones and drops some. This sample has 44,000 or so clones; 94% occur once, and the top ten carry approximately 3.4%. Trimming took off 5 bases at V and 0 bases at J, with 17 bases between the two ends. The CDR3 has 17 residues. CDR1 SGHVS and CDR2 FQNEAQ come from the germline V gene. This TCR was sampled from a human patient who had received a solid organ transplant and had CMV disease. V gene TRBV7-8 combines with J gene TRBJ1-5; D not certain. The specimen was CD8+ T cells from blood, collected before autologous CMV-specific T cell therapy. CDR3 protein: CASSTDAVSYSNQPQHF. The CDR3 DNA reads TGTGCCAGCAGCACCGACGCAGTGTCATATAGCAATCAGCCCCAGCATTTT.